The rows below give T cell receptor beta chains drawn from one sample of a study of T cells in Graves' hyperthyroidism and ophthalmopathy. TCRdb re-derived calls from the multiplex PCR reads in MiXCR, one entry per CDR3 protein. The sample comprises 450,000 to 650,000 distinct CDR3 sequences, less than 25% of which are singletons, and around a quarter rests with the top ten. Specimen: blood. Receptor source: a man aged 18 to 29 with Graves' hyperthyroidism. The CDR3 runs from the conserved cysteine through the conserved F or W. D genes are given only for firm matches. Size values are once, few and many counts, or a class for expanded clones, and some rows have none.

TRBV6-2/TRBV6-3	TRBD1	TRBJ1-2	many	TGTGCCAGCAGTTACTCGATACGAGGAGGGGGCAACTATGGCTACACCTTC	CASSYSIRGGGNYGYTF
TRBV10-3	.	TRBJ2-2	.	TGTGCCATCAGGGGGACTCCAGACCTGAACACCGGGGAGCTGTTTTTT	CAIRGTPDLNTGELFF
TRBV20-1	.	TRBJ1-2	many	TGCAGTGCTAGCCCGCGTCAGGCCGGCTATGGCTACACCTTC	CSASPRQAGYGYTF
TRBV2	TRBD1	TRBJ1-5	many	TGTGCCAGCAGTGAGATAACAGGGGGCGGACAGCCCCAGCATTTT	CASSEITGGGQPQHF
TRBV19	.	TRBJ2-6	many	TGTGCCAGTAGTCTACGTACTGGGGCCAACGTCCTGACTTTC	CASSLRTGANVLTF
TRBV28	.	TRBJ2-7	many	TGTGCCAGCAGCCCCGCGGGCTCGCCCTACGAGCAGTACTTC	CASSPAGSPYEQYF
TRBV6-5	TRBD2	TRBJ2-5	many	TGTGCCAGCAACCCACGGACTAGCGAAGGGACCCAGTACTTC	CASNPRTSEGTQYF
TRBV20-1	.	TRBJ1-1	many	TGCAGTGCTAGATTATTTTATGAAGCTTTCTTT	CSARLFYEAFF
TRBV28	.	TRBJ1-2	.	TGCGCCAGCTGTTCCCCCCCCCTTGTCATCTATGGCTACACCTTC	CASCSPPLVIYGYTF
TRBV29-1	.	TRBJ1-2	.	TGCAGCGCTGAAACAGCTAACTATGGCTACACCTTC	CSAETANYGYTF
TRBV15	.	TRBJ2-6	few	TGTGCCACCAGCAGAGGAGCCTCTGGGGCCAACGTCCTGACTTTC	CATSRGASGANVLTF
TRBV10-3	TRBD1	TRBJ2-7	.	TGTGCCATCAGTGATTATAAGGGGGCTCTGTACGAGCAGTACTTC	CAISDYKGALYEQYF
TRBV5-4	TRBD1	TRBJ1-2	many	TGTGCCAGCAGCACCCCCTCCGGGACAGGGAACGGCTACACCTTC	CASSTPSGTGNGYTF
TRBV6-4	TRBD1	TRBJ1-5	.	TGTGCCAGCAGTCGACTCGGGACAGGGGAAGGGCAGCCCCAGCATTTT	CASSRLGTGEGQPQHF
TRBV11-1	TRBD1	TRBJ1-2	many	TGTGCCAGCAGCACTCGACAGGGTGACTATGGCTACACCTTC	CASSTRQGDYGYTF
TRBV30	.	TRBJ1-6	few	TGTGCCTGGAGTGTTTTGGGGTCTTATAATTCACCCCTCCACTTT	CAWSVLGSYNSPLHF
TRBV27	.	TRBJ2-4	many	TGTGCCAGCAGTTTATATACCAAAAACATTCAGTACTTC	CASSLYTKNIQYF
TRBV24-1	.	TRBJ2-7	many	TGTGCCACCAGTGATGCTACTCGTATGACTTCGGTAAAGCGGCAGTACTTC	CATSDATRMTSVKRQYF
TRBV3-1	.	TRBJ1-2	many	TGTGCCAGCAGCTTATCAGGGGCTGGCTATGGCTACACCTTC	CASSLSGAGYGYTF
TRBV5-1	.	TRBJ2-2	.	TGCGCCAGCAGCTTTGAGGACCCCGGGGAGCTGTTTTTT	CASSFEDPGELFF
TRBV11-2	.	TRBJ2-7	many	TGTGCCAGCAGCCAGAGCTGGCAGGGAAGTTACGAGCAGTACTTC	CASSQSWQGSYEQYF
TRBV27	.	TRBJ1-1	many	TGTGCCAGCAGTCCCCTCGGGGGAGAAGCTTTCTTT	CASSPLGGEAFF
TRBV7-8	.	TRBJ2-5	many	TGTGCCAGCAGCCTCCCTAGTACAGAGACCCAGTACTTC	CASSLPSTETQYF
TRBV20-1	TRBD1	TRBJ2-5	.	TGCAGTGCTAGATCCGGACAGGGGGAAGAGACCCAGTACTTC	CSARSGQGEETQYF
TRBV13	.	TRBJ2-7	many	TGTGCCAGCAGCGTAATCGCAGGGATGGACTCCTACGAGCAGTACTTC	CASSVIAGMDSYEQYF
TRBV11-2	.	TRBJ2-7	few	TGTGCCAGCAGCTATGCAGGGGGGTTCGACGAGCAGTACTTC	CASSYAGGFDEQYF
TRBV19	.	TRBJ1-5	.	TGTGCCAGTAGCCCATGGCAGGGAGGTCAGCCCCAGCATTTT	CASSPWQGGQPQHF
TRBV20-1	TRBD1	TRBJ1-5	many	TGCAGTGCTCTACAGGGGGCTAATCGCAATCAGCCCCAGCATTTT	CSALQGANRNQPQHF
TRBV20-1	.	TRBJ2-7	many	TGCAGTGCTACCGTAGACCGGGACCCTTACGAGCAGTACTTC	CSATVDRDPYEQYF
TRBV7-8	.	TRBJ1-1	.	TGTGCCAGCAGCTTATGGCATCAGGACACTGAAGCTTTCTTT	CASSLWHQDTEAFF
TRBV5-1	.	TRBJ2-7	many	TGCGCCAGCAGCTTGGGCCCCTTAGAGGGTTGCGAGCAGTACTTC	CASSLGPLEGCEQYF
TRBV9	.	TRBJ2-5	few	TGTGCCAGCAGCGTAGAGGGGGGGGTGGGCGAGACCCAGTACTTC	CASSVEGGVGETQYF
TRBV28	TRBD1	TRBJ1-5	.	TGTGCCAGCAGTCCTCCGGGACAGGGGACGTTGGTCAATCAGCCCCAGCATTTT	CASSPPGQGTLVNQPQHF
TRBV6-1	.	TRBJ1-1	many	TGTGCCAGCAGTGAATCAGGAACAATTAGGGCTGAAGCTTTCTTT	CASSESGTIRAEAFF
TRBV29-1	.	TRBJ2-3	many	TGCAGCGCACTCACAGATACGCAGTATTTT	CSALTDTQYF
TRBV14	.	TRBJ1-1	many	TGTGCCAGCAGCCAAGAGAGTGGAGGGGAGAGTACTGAAGCTTTCTTT	CASSQESGGESTEAFF
TRBV5-1	.	TRBJ1-5	many	TGCGCCAGCAGCCCCCGCCCGAATCAGCCCCAGCATTTT	CASSPRPNQPQHF
TRBV6-5	TRBD2	TRBJ2-7	many	TGTGCCAGCAGTAGCGGGACCTCCGAGCAGTACTTC	CASSSGTSEQYF
TRBV4-1	.	TRBJ2-5	many	TGCGCCAGCAGCCAAGGTCACCAAGAGACCCAGTACTTC	CASSQGHQETQYF
TRBV15	.	TRBJ1-2	many	TGTGCCACCAGCAGAGTGTCGGATTTCTATGGCTACACCTTC	CATSRVSDFYGYTF
TRBV2	TRBD1	TRBJ2-2	few	TGTGCCAGCAGTGGACAGGGGGCAAAGACCGGGGAGCTGTTTTTT	CASSGQGAKTGELFF
TRBV10-3	.	TRBJ1-3	many	TGTGCCATCAGTGCAAGCTCTGGAAACACCATATATTTT	CAISASSGNTIYF
TRBV6-1	.	TRBJ2-5	many	TGTGCCAGCTCCTCCCCTGGAGGGGAGACCCAGTACTTC	CASSSPGGETQYF
TRBV2	.	TRBJ2-5	many	TGTGCCAGCAGTGAATCCGGGGTCCAAGAGACCCAGTACTTC	CASSESGVQETQYF
TRBV27	TRBD1	TRBJ2-5	many	TGTGCCAGCAGTGGGCTAACAGGGGGCGGGGAGACCCAGTACTTC	CASSGLTGGGETQYF
TRBV6-1	.	TRBJ1-1	.	TGTGCCAGTCGGGCAGTCCTAAACACTGATGCTTTCTTT	CASRAVLNTDAFF
TRBV6-1	.	TRBJ1-5	few	TGTGCCAGCAGATGGGGTAATCAGCCCCAGCATTTT	CASRWGNQPQHF
TRBV29-1	.	TRBJ2-7	.	TGCAGCGCATACGGGACTTCCTACGAGCAGTACTTC	CSAYGTSYEQYF
TRBV6-4	.	TRBJ2-2	many	TGTGCCAGCAGTGAAAGAGGGGGGGCCACCGGGGAGCTGTTTTTT	CASSERGGATGELFF
TRBV6-1	.	TRBJ1-2	many	TGTGCCAGCTCAAGGGAGGCTGATAACTATGGCTACACCTTC	CASSREADNYGYTF
TRBV6-1	TRBD1	TRBJ1-1	many	TGTGCCAGCAGCATGCAGGGGGCTACCACTGAAGCTTTCTTT	CASSMQGATTEAFF
TRBV7-9	.	TRBJ1-1	many	TGTGCCAGCAGCCCCATGGCGGGAACGAACACTGAAGCTTTCTTT	CASSPMAGTNTEAFF
TRBV20-1	.	TRBJ2-2	few	TGCAGTGCTGACACCCCCTTCGGGGAGCTGTTTTTT	CSADTPFGELFF
TRBV4-1	.	TRBJ1-1	.	TGCGCCAGCTCGTGGGGCGGCGCTGAAGCTTTCTTT	CASSWGGAEAFF
TRBV2	.	TRBJ1-2	many	TGTGCCAGCAGGAGGGCAGGAGTGTGGTATGGCTACACCTTC	CASRRAGVWYGYTF
TRBV2	.	TRBJ2-5	many	TGTGCCAGCCTCGGGAGTGCGGCAGGCCAAGAGACCCAGTACTTC	CASLGSAAGQETQYF
TRBV5-1	.	TRBJ1-2	many	TGCGCCAGCAGGAAAGGACGGGAATTCTATGGCTACACCTTC	CASRKGREFYGYTF
TRBV20-1	.	TRBJ1-5	many	TGCAGTGCTAGCCTCACAGGGATAGGGCAGCCCCAGCATTTT	CSASLTGIGQPQHF
TRBV28	TRBD1	TRBJ2-7	few	TGTGCCAGCAGTGCCAGGGACAGCCAAGGTTACGAGCAGTACTTC	CASSARDSQGYEQYF